Shown below are 26 T cell receptor beta chains from a single sample sequenced in a study of cytomegalovirus exposure and HLA in healthy donors. The PCR employed 60 Vbeta primers together with 13 Jbeta primers. Sequencing used immunoSEQ multiplex PCR; TCRdb keeps in-frame clones, though not all of them. The table lists 100,000 to 150,000 clones, around 77% of them singletons. The sample consisted of PBMCs. These receptors all stem from a woman aged 60-70 years in good health and CMV-seronegative.

The chain couples TRBV19 to TRBJ2-7; 7 nucleotides line up with TRBD2. Germline-derived CDR1 and CDR2 are LNHDA and SQIVND (reference sequence). J was trimmed by 2 bases and V by 3 bases; bases with no gene match: 10. This CDR3 spans 16 amino acids. The CDR3 loop reads CASSMATSVRTYEQYF. CDR3 DNA: TGTGCCAGTAGTATGGCCACTAGCGTGAGGACCTACGAGCAGTACTTC.

The V and J genes are TRBV4-1 and TRBJ2-1, with 8 bases aligning to TRBD2. The CDR3 is 15 residues long. CDR1 is MGHRA and CDR2 is YSYEKL in the germline V gene. The V gene end was trimmed by 4 bases and the J gene end by 8 bases; junction bases not matched to a gene: 10. CDR3: CASSPLPIGGDEQFF. The DNA for the CDR3 is TGCGCCAGCAGCCCCCTACCAATCGGGGGGGATGAGCAGTTCTTC.

This clone appeared once. The CDR3: CASSPPPARTNIQYF. The CDR3 coding sequence is TGTGCCAGCTCACCACCCCCCGCGCGAACGAACATTCAGTACTTC. The chain carries TRBV18 and TRBJ2-4; D gene uncertain. The CDR3 has 15 residues. Germline V gives CDR1 KGHSH, CDR2 LQKENI. Trimming took 0 bases from V and 7 from J, leaving 13 bases between them.

The J gene is TRBJ2-1, the V gene TRBV6-1, with D uncertain. Germline V gene lookup returns CDR1 MNHNS and CDR2 SASEGT. The CDR3 has 17 residues. Trimming pared 0 bases from V and 5 bases from J, leaving 17 bases between. This chain's CDR3 is CASSEALSPLPDNEQFF. As DNA, the CDR3 is TGTGCCAGCAGTGAAGCGCTGTCCCCTCTCCCAGACAATGAGCAGTTCTTC.

The chain recombines TRBV28 with TRBJ2-1, with D hard to call. The V and J ends lost 6 bases and 10 bases respectively, with 13 bases between them. CDR3 length: 12 amino acids. The V gene's germline CDR1 is MDHEN and CDR2 SYDVKM. The CDR3: CASSPVRWEQFF. CDR3 DNA: TGTGCCAGCAGCCCTGTGCGGTGGGAGCAGTTCTTC.

The chain recombines TRBV29-1 with TRBJ1-3, with 8 nucleotides matching TRBD1. Germline loops: CDR1 SQVTM, CDR2 ANQGSEA. Trimming at V came to 4 bases and at J to 4 bases, leaving 6 bases not matched to a gene. This CDR3 is 14 amino acids long. CDR3 region: CSVALGQGGNTIYF. The CDR3 coding sequence is TGCAGCGTTGCGTTAGGACAGGGAGGAAACACCATATATTTT.

The chain carries TRBV18 and TRBJ2-4, with TRBD2 identical over 7 bases. The CDR3 runs 14 residues. V shed 3 bases and J 9 bases; nucleotides not matched to a gene: 8. Looked up from germline, CDR1 is KGHSH and CDR2 is LQKENI. CDR3 amino acids: CASSPVVGGGIQYF. The CDR3, as DNA: TGTGCCAGCTCACCCGTCGTGGGCGGGGGCATTCAGTACTTC.

The genes are TRBV27 and TRBJ2-7; no firm D call. V was cut by 7 bases and J by 0 bases, with 7 bases left in between. Germline lookup yields CDR1 MNHEY and CDR2 SMNVEV (reference sequence). This CDR3 is built from 12 residues. CDR3: CASTRSSYEQYF. CDR3 DNA sequence: TGTGCCAGCACCCGTAGCTCCTACGAGCAGTACTTC.

This chain connects TRBV7-3 to TRBJ2-3; D gene uncertain. The V gene lost 4 bases and the J gene lost 0 bases, with 5 bases spanning the gap. Germline CDR1 SGHTA, CDR2 FQGTGA. The CDR3 runs to 13 residues. The CDR3 region has the DNA TGTGCCAGCAGCTATGAGAGCACAGATACGCAGTATTTT. Translated, it gives CASSYESTDTQYF.

V usage is TRBV5-1 and J usage is TRBJ2-5; D may match TRBD1 or TRBD2 (5 bases each). The V end was cut by 4 bases, the J end by 2 bases, with 12 bases between. In germline, CDR1 is SGHRS, CDR2 YFSETQ. This CDR3 is built from 14 residues. The chain's CDR3 is CASSLGAGQETQYF. The CDR3 DNA reads as TGCGCCAGCAGCCTGGGAGCAGGGCAAGAGACCCAGTACTTC.

This clone turned up a few times. V gene TRBV19 combines with J gene TRBJ1-1; no clear D gene. The CDR3 runs 16 residues. Germline V gene data show CDR1 as LNHDA and CDR2 as SQIVND (reference sequence). Between the trimmed V and J ends, which lost 4 bases and 7 bases, there was a span of 22 bases. The CDR3, as DNA: TGTGCCAGTAGTAGAGAGGATTCTAGGTGGACTTTTGAAGCTTTCTTT. It is translated as CASSREDSRWTFEAFF. The variable domain in full, completed from reference TRBV19 and TRBJ1-1, reads DGGITQSPKYLFRKEGQNVTLSCEQNLNHDAMYWYRQDPGQGLRLIYYSQIVNDFQKGDIAEGYSVSREKKESFPLTVTSAQKNPTAFYLCASSREDSRWTFEAFFGQGTRLTVV.

The V call is TRBV18, the J call TRBJ2-1, with 12 bases aligning to TRBD2. The CDR3 runs to 17 residues. Germline CDR1 reads KGHSH; CDR2 reads LQKENI. V trimming: 6 bases; J trimming: 1 base; junction bases outside the gene matches: 7. The CDR3 nucleotides read TGTGCCAGCTCTCCCCTAGCGGGAGGGCTATCCTACAATGAGCAGTTCTTC. It is translated as CASSPLAGGLSYNEQFF.

This clone was detected once. This rearrangement joins TRBV19 to TRBJ2-1; 11 nucleotides agree with TRBD2. The CDR3 spans 15 residues. The germline gives CDR1 LNHDA, CDR2 SQIVND (reference sequence). V lost 9 bases to trimming and J lost 0 bases; unmatched junction nucleotides: 4. This CDR3 is CASSSGGPSYNEQFF. For the CDR3, the DNA is TGTGCCAGCTCTAGCGGGGGGCCCTCCTACAATGAGCAGTTCTTC.

This chain links TRBV27 with TRBJ2-3; 7 bases match TRBD1. Germline V gene sequence: CDR1 MNHEY, CDR2 SMNVEV (reference sequence). The CDR3 covers 12 residues. Trimming took 2 bases from V and 10 from J; bases not matched to a gene: 3. DNA for the CDR3: TGTGCCAGCAGTTTAAGGGGGCGTCCGCAGTATTTT. It codes for CASSLRGRPQYF.

The V call is TRBV7-9, the J call TRBJ1-2; D unclear. Germline CDR1 reads SEHNR; CDR2 reads FQNEAQ (reference sequence). With 5 bases removed from V and 8 bases from J, the gap between germline ends came to 15 bases. The CDR3 runs 13 residues. CDR3 loop: CASSQETGAGYTF. As DNA, the CDR3 is TGTGCCAGCAGCCAGGAAACCGGCGCCGGCTACACCTTC.

CDR3 nucleotide sequence: TGCAGCGTTGAAACGACTAGCGGGGTTATTAATGAGCAGTTCTTC. As protein: CSVETTSGVINEQFF. The chain is built from TRBV29-1 and TRBJ2-1; 11 nucleotides align to TRBD2. J was trimmed by 7 bases and V by 2 bases; bases with no gene match: 7. This CDR3 contains 15 residues. CDR1 is SQVTM, CDR2 ANQGSEA, per germline.

A word on this clone: The sample carries other DNA sequences with the same CDR3. This chain connects TRBV6-1 to TRBJ2-7; TRBD1 matches at 8 bases. Trimming at V came to 6 bases and at J to 0 bases, leaving 4 bases not matched to a gene. The germline gives CDR1 MNHNS, CDR2 SASEGT. CDR3 length: 14 amino acids. CDR3 nucleotide sequence: TGTGCCAGCAGAGTCGGGACAGGCTCCTACGAGCAGTACTTC. It is translated as CASRVGTGSYEQYF.

The V call is TRBV21-1, the J call TRBJ1-2; the table gives TRBD1 as D, unverified against the DNA. TRBV21-1 is annotated as a pseudogene. This CDR3 region has 12 residues. The CDR3 DNA reads TGTGCCACGGACAGGGTCAACTATGGCTACACCTTC. This gives the protein CATDRVNYGYTF.

The rearrangement links TRBV28 to TRBJ1-1, with a weak D call TRBD1 (6 bases). The germline V and J ends were trimmed by 10 bases and 0 bases, with 24 bases remaining between them. The germline V gene has CDR1 MDHEN and CDR2 SYDVKM. The CDR3 extends over 17 amino acids. This CDR3 is CATHWGGGPRVNTEAFF. The CDR3 DNA reads as TGTGCCACCCATTGGGGCGGGGGCCCCAGGGTGAACACTGAAGCTTTCTTT.

This clone has a handful of counts. The chain recombines TRBV29-1 with TRBJ2-5; no clear D. Germline CDR1 reads SQVTM; CDR2 reads ANQGSEA. The CDR3 is made up of 12 amino acids. The V and J ends lost 5 bases and 2 bases respectively, with 9 bases between them. The CDR3 DNA reads as TGCAGCGTTAATGGGCAACAAGAGACCCAGTACTTC. This translates into CSVNGQQETQYF.

This chain connects TRBV5-6 to TRBJ2-7; weak D call: TRBD1 (5 bases). The CDR3 sequence is 17 residues long. Germline V gives CDR1 SGHDT, CDR2 YYEEEE. Trimming stripped 0 bases from V and 4 bases from J, with 20 bases between. The CDR3 coding sequence is TGTGCCAGCAGCTTGGGTCGGTTTGGCCAGGGCAAATACGAGCAGTACTTC. This encodes CASSLGRFGQGKYEQYF. Based on the CDR3 plus reference TRBV5-6 and TRBJ2-7, the full variable domain is DAGVTQSPTHLIKTRGQQVTLRCSPKSGHDTVSWYQQALGQGPQFIFQYYEEEERQRGNFPDRFSGHQFPNYSSELNVNALLLGDSALYLCASSLGRFGQGKYEQYFGPGTRLTVT.

The genes are TRBV15 and TRBJ2-1; 8 bases line up with TRBD2. V dropped 1 base and J dropped 4; count of bases not matched to a gene: 9. This CDR3 spans 17 amino acids. Germline V lookup: CDR1 LNHNV, CDR2 YYDKDF (reference sequence). The CDR3 sequence: CATSRVPGLGPYNEQFF. CDR3 DNA: TGTGCCACCAGCAGAGTCCCGGGACTAGGCCCTTACAATGAGCAGTTCTTC. Filled out from reference TRBV15 and TRBJ2-1, the complete variable domain reads DAMVIQNPRYQVTQFGKPVTLSCSQTLNHNVMYWYQQKSSQAPKLLFHYYDKDFNNEADTPDNFQSRRPNTSFCFLDIRSPGLGDTAMYLCATSRVPGLGPYNEQFFGPGTRLTVL.

The chain is built from TRBV19 and TRBJ1-2; the match to TRBD1 covers 7 bases. With 5 bases clipped from V and 4 bases from J, the junction kept 13 bases outside the gene matches. The CDR3 sequence is 16 residues long. CDR1 LNHDA and CDR2 SQIVND come from the germline V gene (reference sequence). The CDR3 DNA sequence: TGTGCCAGTAGTCGAGGATCAGGGGGTTCGAGCTATGGCTACACCTTC. Protein product: CASSRGSGGSSYGYTF. The full variable domain, completed using reference TRBV19 and TRBJ1-2, is DGGITQSPKYLFRKEGQNVTLSCEQNLNHDAMYWYRQDPGQGLRLIYYSQIVNDFQKGDIAEGYSVSREKKESFPLTVTSAQKNPTAFYLCASSRGSGGSSYGYTFGSGTRLTVV.

The chain combines TRBV9 with TRBJ2-3, with D perhaps matching TRBD2 (7 bases). Germline values: CDR1 SGDLS, CDR2 YYNGEE. The V end was cut by 0 bases, the J end by 2 bases, with 13 bases between. The CDR3 runs to 16 residues. CDR3: CASSVAGGPPTDTQYF. DNA for the CDR3: TGTGCCAGCAGCGTAGCGGGGGGCCCCCCCACAGATACGCAGTATTTT. Based on the CDR3 plus reference TRBV9 and TRBJ2-3, the full variable domain is DSGVTQTPKHLITATGQRVTLRCSPRSGDLSVYWYQQSLDQGLQFLIQYYNGEERAKGNILERFSAQQFPDLHSELNLSSLELGDSALYFCASSVAGGPPTDTQYFGPGTRLTVL.

The rearrangement joins TRBV6-6 to TRBJ2-1; 14 bases agree with TRBD2. Germline V gene data show CDR1 as MNHNY and CDR2 as SVGAGI (reference sequence). The CDR3 contains 14 residues. The V and J ends lost 6 bases and 7 bases, in that order; junction bases with no gene match: 2. The CDR3 loop is CASSRTSGRNEQFF. CDR3 sequence (DNA): TGTGCCAGCAGCCGGACTAGCGGGAGGAATGAGCAGTTCTTC.

This clone has just a few counts. V gene TRBV7-3 combines with J gene TRBJ2-3, with 8 bases that match TRBD2. The CDR3 covers 14 residues. CDR1 and CDR2 from the germline V gene are SGHTA and FQGTGA. V shed 5 bases, J shed 5 bases, and the junction held 6 bases outside the gene matches. CDR3: CASSKGLAGDTQYF. CDR3 coding DNA: TGTGCCAGCAGCAAGGGGCTAGCGGGAGATACGCAGTATTTT.